This TCR beta chain derives from a study of cytomegalovirus exposure and HLA in healthy donors. Study findings and constraints: It was 150 to 200 TCR beta chains that were listed as cytomegalovirus-associated.

Germline CDR1 reads SGHRS; CDR2 reads YFSETQ. V was pared by 7 bases and J by 2 bases, with 12 bases between. This CDR3 contains 13 residues. Assay used: immunoSEQ multiplex PCR; TCRdb lists only in-frame clones, some missing. The sample yields roughly 150,000 clones, approximately 91% seen once. This clone was counted a few times. The antigen remains unidentified. The specimen was PBMCs. The clonotype was recovered from a man between 18 and 29 years old in good health and CMV-seronegative. This chain uses TRBV5-1 with TRBJ1-2, with D hard to call. CDR3 in amino acids: CASSPEGNYGYTF. In nucleotides, the CDR3 is TGCGCCAGCTCTCCGGAGGGCAACTATGGCTACACCTTC. Looking up the rest from reference TRBV5-1 and TRBJ1-2 gives the full variable domain: KAGVTQTPRYLIKTRGQQVTLSCSPISGHRSVSWYQQTPGQGLQFLFEYFSETQRNKGNFPGRFSGRQFSNSRSEMNVSTLELGDSALYLCASSPEGNYGYTFGSGTRLTVV.